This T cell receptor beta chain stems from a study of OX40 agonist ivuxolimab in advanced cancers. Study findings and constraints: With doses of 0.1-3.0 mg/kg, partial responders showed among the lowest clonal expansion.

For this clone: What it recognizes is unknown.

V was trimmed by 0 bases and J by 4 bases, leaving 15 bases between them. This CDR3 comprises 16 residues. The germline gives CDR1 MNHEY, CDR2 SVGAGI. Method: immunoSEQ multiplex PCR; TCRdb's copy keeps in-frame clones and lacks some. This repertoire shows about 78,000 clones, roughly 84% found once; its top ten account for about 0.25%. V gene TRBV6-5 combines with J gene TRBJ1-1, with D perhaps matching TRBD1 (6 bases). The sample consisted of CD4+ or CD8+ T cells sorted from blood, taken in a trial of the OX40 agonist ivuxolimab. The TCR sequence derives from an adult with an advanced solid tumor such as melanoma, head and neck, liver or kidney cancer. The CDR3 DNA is TGTGCCAGCAGTTACTCGCAGTGGGGGCCGGGCACTGAAGCTTTCTTT. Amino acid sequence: CASSYSQWGPGTEAFF.